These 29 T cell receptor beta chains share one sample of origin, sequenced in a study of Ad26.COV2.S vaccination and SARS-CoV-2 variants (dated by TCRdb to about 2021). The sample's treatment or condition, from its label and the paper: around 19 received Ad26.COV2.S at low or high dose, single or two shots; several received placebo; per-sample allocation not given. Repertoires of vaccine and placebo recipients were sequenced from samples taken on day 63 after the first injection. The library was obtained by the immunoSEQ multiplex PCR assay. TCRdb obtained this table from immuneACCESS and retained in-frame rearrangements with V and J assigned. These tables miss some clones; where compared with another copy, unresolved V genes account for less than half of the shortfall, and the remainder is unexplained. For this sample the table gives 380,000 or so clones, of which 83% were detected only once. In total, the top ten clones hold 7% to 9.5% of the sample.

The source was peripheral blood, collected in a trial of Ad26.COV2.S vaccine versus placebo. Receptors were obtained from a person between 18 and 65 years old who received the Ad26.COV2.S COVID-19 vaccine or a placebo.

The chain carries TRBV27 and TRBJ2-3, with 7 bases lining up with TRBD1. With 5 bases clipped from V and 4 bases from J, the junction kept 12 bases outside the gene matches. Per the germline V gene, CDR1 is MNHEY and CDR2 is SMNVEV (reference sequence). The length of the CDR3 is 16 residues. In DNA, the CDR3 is TGTGCCAGCAGTCCCATGGCACAGGGGTTTTCAGATACGCAGTATTTT. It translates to CASSPMAQGFSDTQYF.

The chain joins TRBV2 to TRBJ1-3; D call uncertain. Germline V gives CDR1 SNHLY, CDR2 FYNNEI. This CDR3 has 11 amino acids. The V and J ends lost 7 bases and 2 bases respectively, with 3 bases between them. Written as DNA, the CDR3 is TGTGCCAGCACCCCTGGAAACACCATATATTTT. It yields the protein CASTPGNTIYF.

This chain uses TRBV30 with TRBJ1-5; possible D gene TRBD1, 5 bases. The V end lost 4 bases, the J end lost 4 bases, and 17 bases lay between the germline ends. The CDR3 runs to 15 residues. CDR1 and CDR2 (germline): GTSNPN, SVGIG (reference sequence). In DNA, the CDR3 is TGTGCCTGGAATAAGGGGTGGGCTAATAATCAGCCCCAGCATTTT. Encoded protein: CAWNKGWANNQPQHF.

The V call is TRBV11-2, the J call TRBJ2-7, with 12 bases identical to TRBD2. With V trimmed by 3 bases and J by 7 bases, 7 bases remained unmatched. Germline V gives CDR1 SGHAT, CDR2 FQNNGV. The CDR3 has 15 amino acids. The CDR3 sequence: CASSFRLAGAGEQYF. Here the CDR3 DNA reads TGTGCCAGCAGCTTCCGACTAGCGGGGGCGGGGGAGCAGTACTTC.

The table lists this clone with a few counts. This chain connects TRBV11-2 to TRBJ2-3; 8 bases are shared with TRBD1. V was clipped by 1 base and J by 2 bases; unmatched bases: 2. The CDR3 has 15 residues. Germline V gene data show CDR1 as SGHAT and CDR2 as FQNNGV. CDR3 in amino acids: CASSLGTGFTDTQYF. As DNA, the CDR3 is TGTGCCAGCAGCTTAGGGACAGGGTTCACAGATACGCAGTATTTT.

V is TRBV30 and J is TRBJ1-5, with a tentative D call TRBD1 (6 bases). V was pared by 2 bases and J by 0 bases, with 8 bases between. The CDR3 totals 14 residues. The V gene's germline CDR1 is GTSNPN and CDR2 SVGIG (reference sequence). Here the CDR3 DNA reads TGTGCCTGGAGTATAGGGGGTAGCAATCAGCCCCAGCATTTT. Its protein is CAWSIGGSNQPQHF.

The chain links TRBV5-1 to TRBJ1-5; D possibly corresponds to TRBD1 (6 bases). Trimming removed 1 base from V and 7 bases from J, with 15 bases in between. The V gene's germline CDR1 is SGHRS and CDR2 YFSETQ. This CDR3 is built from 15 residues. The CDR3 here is CASSLIPEGGQPQHF. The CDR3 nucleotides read TGCGCCAGCAGCTTGATACCCGAAGGGGGACAGCCCCAGCATTTT.

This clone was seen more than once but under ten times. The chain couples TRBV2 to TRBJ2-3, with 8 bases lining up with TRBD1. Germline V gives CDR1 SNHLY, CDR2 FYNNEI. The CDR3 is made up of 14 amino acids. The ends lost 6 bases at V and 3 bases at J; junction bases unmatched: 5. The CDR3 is CASSGQGMTDTQYF. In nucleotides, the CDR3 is TGTGCCAGCAGCGGACAGGGTATGACAGATACGCAGTATTTT.

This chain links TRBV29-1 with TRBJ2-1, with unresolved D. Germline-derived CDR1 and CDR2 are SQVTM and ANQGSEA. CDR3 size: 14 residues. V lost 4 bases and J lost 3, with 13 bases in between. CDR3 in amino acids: CSVVGRWNYNEQFF. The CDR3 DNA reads TGCAGCGTTGTGGGCCGTTGGAACTACAATGAGCAGTTCTTC.

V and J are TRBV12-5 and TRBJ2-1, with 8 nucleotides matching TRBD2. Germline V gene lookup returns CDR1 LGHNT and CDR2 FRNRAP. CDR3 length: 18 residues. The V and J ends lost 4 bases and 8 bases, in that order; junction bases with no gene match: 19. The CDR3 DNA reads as TGTGCTAGTGGTTCTATTCTTGACGGGAGGGCTCGTGCCGATGAGCAGTTCTTC. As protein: CASGSILDGRARADEQFF.

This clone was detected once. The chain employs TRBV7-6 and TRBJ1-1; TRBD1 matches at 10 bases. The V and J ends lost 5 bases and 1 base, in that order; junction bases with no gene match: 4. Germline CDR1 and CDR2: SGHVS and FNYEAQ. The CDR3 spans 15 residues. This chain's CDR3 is CASSKWDRGNTEAFF. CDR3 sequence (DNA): TGTGCCAGCAGCAAATGGGACAGGGGGAACACTGAAGCTTTCTTT.

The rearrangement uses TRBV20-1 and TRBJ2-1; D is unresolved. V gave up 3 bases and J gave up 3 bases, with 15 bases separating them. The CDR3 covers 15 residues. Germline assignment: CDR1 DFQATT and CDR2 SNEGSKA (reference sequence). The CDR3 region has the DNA TGCAGTGCTAGTATCCCCGGCGGCTACTACAATGAGCAGTTCTTC. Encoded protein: CSASIPGGYYNEQFF.

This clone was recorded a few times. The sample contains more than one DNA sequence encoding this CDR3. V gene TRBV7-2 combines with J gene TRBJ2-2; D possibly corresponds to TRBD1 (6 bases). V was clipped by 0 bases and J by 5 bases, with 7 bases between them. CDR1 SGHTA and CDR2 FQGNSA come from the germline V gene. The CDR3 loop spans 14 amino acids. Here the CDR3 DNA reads TGTGCCAGCAGCTTAGCCAGGGGAACCGGGGAGCTGTTTTTT. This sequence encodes CASSLARGTGELFF.

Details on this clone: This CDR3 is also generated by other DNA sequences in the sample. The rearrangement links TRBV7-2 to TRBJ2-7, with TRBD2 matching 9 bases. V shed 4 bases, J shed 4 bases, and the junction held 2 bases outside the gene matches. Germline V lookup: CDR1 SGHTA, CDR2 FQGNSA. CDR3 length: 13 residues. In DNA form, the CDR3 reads TGTGCCAGCAGCTGGGGACTAGCTTACGAGCAGTACTTC. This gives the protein CASSWGLAYEQYF.

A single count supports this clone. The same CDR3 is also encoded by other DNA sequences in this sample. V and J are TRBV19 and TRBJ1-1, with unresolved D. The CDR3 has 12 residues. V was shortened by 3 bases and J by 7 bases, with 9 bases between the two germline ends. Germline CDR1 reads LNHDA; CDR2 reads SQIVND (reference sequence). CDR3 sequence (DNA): TGTGCCAGTAGTATTAGAGGACTTGAAGCTTTCTTT. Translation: CASSIRGLEAFF.

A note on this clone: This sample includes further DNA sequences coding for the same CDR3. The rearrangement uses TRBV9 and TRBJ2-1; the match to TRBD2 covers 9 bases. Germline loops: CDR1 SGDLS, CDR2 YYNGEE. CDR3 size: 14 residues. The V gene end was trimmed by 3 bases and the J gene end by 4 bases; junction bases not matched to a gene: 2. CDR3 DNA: TGTGCCAGCAGCGACAGCGGGGGGTACAATGAGCAGTTCTTC. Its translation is CASSDSGGYNEQFF.

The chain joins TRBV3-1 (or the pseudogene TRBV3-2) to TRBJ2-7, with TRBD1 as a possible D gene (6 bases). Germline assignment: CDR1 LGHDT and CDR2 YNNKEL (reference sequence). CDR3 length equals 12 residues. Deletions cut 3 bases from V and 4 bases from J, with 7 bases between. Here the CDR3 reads CASSHGTYEQYF. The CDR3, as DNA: TGTGCCAGCAGCCATGGGACATACGAGCAGTACTTC.

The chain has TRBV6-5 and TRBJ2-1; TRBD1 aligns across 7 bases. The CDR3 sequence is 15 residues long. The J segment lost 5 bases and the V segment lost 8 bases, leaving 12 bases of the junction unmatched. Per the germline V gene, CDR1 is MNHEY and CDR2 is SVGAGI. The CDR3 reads CASSNRGFAHNEQFF. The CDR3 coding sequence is TGTGCCAGCTCCAACAGGGGATTTGCACACAATGAGCAGTTCTTC.

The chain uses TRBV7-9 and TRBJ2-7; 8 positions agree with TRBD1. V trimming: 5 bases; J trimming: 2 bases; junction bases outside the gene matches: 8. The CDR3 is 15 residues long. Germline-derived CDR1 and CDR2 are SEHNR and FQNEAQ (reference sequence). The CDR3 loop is CASSQGQELTYEQYF. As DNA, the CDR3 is TGTGCCAGCAGCCAGGGACAGGAACTCACCTACGAGCAGTACTTC.

The CDR3 coding sequence is TGTGCCAGCAGCTTAGGTCCCTCAACGAACACTGAAGCTTTCTTT. Protein: CASSLGPSTNTEAFF. The V and J genes are TRBV7-9 and TRBJ1-1, with D hard to call. V lost 1 base, J lost 1 base, and 10 bases lay in between. Per the germline V gene, CDR1 is SEHNR and CDR2 is FQNEAQ (reference sequence). This CDR3 is built from 15 residues.

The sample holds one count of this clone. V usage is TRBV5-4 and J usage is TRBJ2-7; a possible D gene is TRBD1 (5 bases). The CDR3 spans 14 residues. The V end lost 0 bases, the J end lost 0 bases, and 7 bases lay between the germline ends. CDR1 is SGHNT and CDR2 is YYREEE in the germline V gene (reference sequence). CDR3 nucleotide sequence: TGTGCCAGCAGCTTGGGGGGCCCCTCCTACGAGCAGTACTTC. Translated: CASSLGGPSYEQYF.

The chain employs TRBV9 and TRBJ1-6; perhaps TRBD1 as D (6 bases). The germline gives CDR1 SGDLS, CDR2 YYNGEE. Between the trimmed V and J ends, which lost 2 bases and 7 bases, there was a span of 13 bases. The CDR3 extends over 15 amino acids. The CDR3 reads CASSVMDSLNSPLHF. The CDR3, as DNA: TGTGCCAGCAGCGTCATGGACAGCTTAAATTCACCCCTCCACTTT.

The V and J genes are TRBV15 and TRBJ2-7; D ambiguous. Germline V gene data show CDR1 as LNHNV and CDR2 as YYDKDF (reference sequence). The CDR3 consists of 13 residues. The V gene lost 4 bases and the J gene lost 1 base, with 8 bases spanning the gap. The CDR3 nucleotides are TGTGCCACCAGCAAAGGGTCGTCCTACGAGCAGTACTTC. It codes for CATSKGSSYEQYF.

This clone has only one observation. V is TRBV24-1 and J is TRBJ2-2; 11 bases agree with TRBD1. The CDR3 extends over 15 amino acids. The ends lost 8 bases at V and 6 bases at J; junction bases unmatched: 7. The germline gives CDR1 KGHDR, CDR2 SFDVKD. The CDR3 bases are TGTGCCACCACTCAGGGACAGGGGGGGGCCGGGGAGCTGTTTTTT. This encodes CATTQGQGGAGELFF.

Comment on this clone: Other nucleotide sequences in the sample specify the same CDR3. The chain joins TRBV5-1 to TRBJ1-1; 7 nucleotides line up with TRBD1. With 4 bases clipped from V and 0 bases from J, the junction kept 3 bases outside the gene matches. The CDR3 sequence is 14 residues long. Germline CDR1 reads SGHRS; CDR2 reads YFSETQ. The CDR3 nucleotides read TGCGCCAGCAGCCGGGACAGTATGAACACTGAAGCTTTCTTT. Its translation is CASSRDSMNTEAFF.

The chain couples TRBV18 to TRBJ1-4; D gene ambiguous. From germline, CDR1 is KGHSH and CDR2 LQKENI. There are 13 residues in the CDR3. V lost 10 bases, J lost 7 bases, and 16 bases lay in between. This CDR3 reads CATRISLAEKLFF. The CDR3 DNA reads TGTGCCACCCGAATTTCGTTAGCTGAAAAACTGTTTTTT.

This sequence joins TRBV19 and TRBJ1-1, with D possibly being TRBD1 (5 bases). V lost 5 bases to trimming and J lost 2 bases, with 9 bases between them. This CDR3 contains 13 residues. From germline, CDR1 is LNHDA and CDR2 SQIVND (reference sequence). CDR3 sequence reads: CASSDRDNTEAFF. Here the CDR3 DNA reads TGTGCCAGTAGTGACCGGGACAACACTGAAGCTTTCTTT.

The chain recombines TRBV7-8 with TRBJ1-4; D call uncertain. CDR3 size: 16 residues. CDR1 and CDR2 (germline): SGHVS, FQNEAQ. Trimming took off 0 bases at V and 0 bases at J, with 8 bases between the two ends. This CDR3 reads CASSLARLATNEKLFF. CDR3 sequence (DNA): TGTGCCAGCAGCTTAGCGCGACTTGCAACTAATGAAAAACTGTTTTTT.

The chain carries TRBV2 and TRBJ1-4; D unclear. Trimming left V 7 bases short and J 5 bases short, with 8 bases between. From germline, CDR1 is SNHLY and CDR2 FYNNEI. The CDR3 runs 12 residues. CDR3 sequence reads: CASTQQNEKLFF. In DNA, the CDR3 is TGTGCCAGCACCCAACAAAATGAAAAACTGTTTTTT.